The 3 T cell receptor beta chains below all came from one sample that was sequenced in a study of OX40 agonist ivuxolimab in advanced cancers. This table comes from immunoSEQ multiplex PCR, and its TCRdb copy is limited to in-frame clones, with some not included. The repertoire includes roughly 67,000 clones, roughly 80% of them detected once, and roughly a tenth sits in the top ten. The material sequenced was CD4+ or CD8+ T cells sorted from blood, taken in a trial of the OX40 agonist ivuxolimab. The source is an adult with an advanced solid tumor such as melanoma, head and neck, liver or kidney cancer.

The gene calls are TRBV30 and TRBJ1-1; TRBD1 might be the D (5 bases). From germline, CDR1 is GTSNPN and CDR2 SVGIG (reference sequence). V dropped 2 bases and J dropped 6 bases, with 10 bases sitting between them. This CDR3 has 12 amino acids. CDR3 DNA: TGTGCCTGGAGTTCCGACAGACCTGAAGCTTTCTTT. Translating gives CAWSSDRPEAFF.

This chain joins TRBV10-3 and TRBJ2-3; 9 nucleotides align to TRBD1. V was pared by 6 bases and J by 3 bases, with 7 bases of the junction left unmatched. CDR3 length: 15 amino acids. Per the germline V gene, CDR1 is ENHRY and CDR2 is SYGVKD. CDR3 loop: CAISGTGKGTDTQYF. The DNA of the CDR3 is TGTGCCATCAGCGGGACAGGGAAAGGGACAGATACGCAGTATTTT.

The CDR3 DNA follows: TGCAGTGGGAGCTCTAACTATGGCTACACCTTC. Protein product: CSGSSNYGYTF. The chain is built from TRBV29-1 and TRBJ1-2, with D hard to call. This CDR3 contains 11 residues. Germline V lookup: CDR1 SQVTM, CDR2 ANQGSEA.